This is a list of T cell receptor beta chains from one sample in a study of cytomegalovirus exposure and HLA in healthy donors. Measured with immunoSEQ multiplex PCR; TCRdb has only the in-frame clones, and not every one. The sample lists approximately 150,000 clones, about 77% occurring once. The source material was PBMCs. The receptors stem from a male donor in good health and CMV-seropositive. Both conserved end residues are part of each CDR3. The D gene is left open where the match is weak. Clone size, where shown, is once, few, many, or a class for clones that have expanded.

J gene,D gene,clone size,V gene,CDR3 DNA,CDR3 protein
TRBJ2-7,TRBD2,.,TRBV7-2,TGTGCCAGCAGCTTATTAGCGGGGGGTTACGAGCAGTACTTC,CASSLLAGGYEQYF
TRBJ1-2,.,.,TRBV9,TGTGCCAGCAGCGTAGACAGCCTCTATGGCTACACCTTC,CASSVDSLYGYTF
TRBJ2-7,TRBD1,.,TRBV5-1,TGCGCCAGCAGCGCCCCGGGACAGCTTTACGAGCAGTACTTC,CASSAPGQLYEQYF
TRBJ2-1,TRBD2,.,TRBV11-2,TGTGCCAGCAGCGCTCTGCCGGGGGGGTATTGGGAGCAGTTCTTC,CASSALPGGYWEQFF
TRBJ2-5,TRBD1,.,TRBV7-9,TGTGCCAGCAGCTTTCGGGACAGGGGGCGCGGGGCGCAAGAGACCCAGTACTTC,CASSFRDRGRGAQETQYF
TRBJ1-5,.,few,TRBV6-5,TGTGCCAGCAGTTCGACAGGAGGCGGCAATCAGCCCCAGCATTTT,CASSSTGGGNQPQHF
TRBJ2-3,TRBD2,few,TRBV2,TGTGCCAGCAGTGTGGGCGGGGGAGGCGAAGATACGCAGTATTTT,CASSVGGGGEDTQYF
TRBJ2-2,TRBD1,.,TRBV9,TGTGCCAGCAGCGTGAGACAGGGTGGTACCGGGGAGCTGTTTTTT,CASSVRQGGTGELFF
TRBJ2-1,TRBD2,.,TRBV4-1,TGCGCCAGCAGCCCCGACAGGGAGTCTAGCGGGGGGGCCATCGATGAGCAGTTCTTC,CASSPDRESSGGAIDEQFF
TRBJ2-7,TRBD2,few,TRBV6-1,TGTGCCAGCAGTGAAGAACCGCGGGGGGGGACCTCCTACGAGCAGTACTTC,CASSEEPRGGTSYEQYF
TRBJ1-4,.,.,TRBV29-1,TGCAGCGTTGCCCTGGGGGAGGGCTTAAAGGGGGGTAATGAAAAACTGTTTTTT,CSVALGEGLKGGNEKLFF
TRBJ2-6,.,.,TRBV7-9,TGTGCCAGCCGAGGGGGGGGGTCCCACTTCGGGGCCAACGTCCTGACTTTC,CASRGGGSHFGANVLTF
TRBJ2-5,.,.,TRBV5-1,TGCGCCAGCAGCTTGGGTGGGGCGCTGGGAGAGACCCAGTACTTC,CASSLGGALGETQYF
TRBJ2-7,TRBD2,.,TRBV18,TGTGCCAGCTCACCTTCAGGCGGACTAGCGGGGACCTACGAGCAGTACTTC,CASSPSGGLAGTYEQYF
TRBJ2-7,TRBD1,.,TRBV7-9,TGTTCCAGCAGCCCCGGGACAGCATACGAGCAGTACTTC,CSSSPGTAYEQYF
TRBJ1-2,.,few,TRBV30,TGTGCCTGGAGTGTATCCCAGGTCTATGGCTACACCTTC,CAWSVSQVYGYTF
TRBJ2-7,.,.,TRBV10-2,TGCGCCAGCAGTGAGTCAAAACGGGGGAGAACCTACGAGCAGTACTTC,CASSESKRGRTYEQYF
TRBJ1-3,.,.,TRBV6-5,TGTGCCAGCAGTTCCCCGCGAGCTGGAAACACCATATATTTT,CASSSPRAGNTIYF
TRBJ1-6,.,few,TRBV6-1,TGTGCCAGCAGGCTCCCGGACAGATTTAATTCACCCCTCCACTTT,CASRLPDRFNSPLHF
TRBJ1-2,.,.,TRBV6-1,TGTGCCAGCAGTGAATCGCGGTTTCCCCTCTTC,CASSESRFPLF
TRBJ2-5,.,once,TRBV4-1,TGCGCCAGCAGCCAGGATAGGCGGGGGACCCAGTACTTC,CASSQDRRGTQYF
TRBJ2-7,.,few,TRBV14,TGTGCCAGCAGCCGCTATAGGGGCTCCTACGAGCAGTACTTC,CASSRYRGSYEQYF
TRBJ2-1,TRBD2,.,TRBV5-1,TGCGCCAGCAGCTTGGGAGGGACTAGCGGGGGGGATGAGCAGTTCTTC,CASSLGGTSGGDEQFF
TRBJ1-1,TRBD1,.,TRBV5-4,TGTGCCAGCAGCCGGGACAGTGGGATGAACACTGAAGCTTTCTTT,CASSRDSGMNTEAFF